These T cell receptor beta chains were read from a single sample in a study of blood T cells in healthy people across ages. TCRdb passed the 5' RACE reads through MiXCR, listing each CDR3 protein once. The sample yields roughly 800,000 distinct CDR3 sequences, about a quarter seen once. These data are also associated with another study on T cells of mothers and their children.

Material: blood. Every receptor here comes from a boy younger than 18 in good health. CDR3s include the opening cysteine and the closing phenylalanine or tryptophan. The order of the fields is CDR3 DNA, CDR3 protein, V gene, J gene, clone size, CDR3 length, D gene. The D gene is left open where the match is weak. Rows give clone size only sometimes, using once, few, many, or a class for an expanded clone.

TGTGCCAGCAGTTTTAGCGCAGGGGGCTACAATGAGCAGTTCTTC	CASSFSAGGYNEQFF	TRBV28	TRBJ2-1	few	15	TRBD1
TGTGCTAGCAGCCCCACGGTGGGCGCGGTAGATACGCAGTATTTT	CASSPTVGAVDTQYF	TRBV7-7	TRBJ2-3	.	15	.
TGTGCCAGCAGTGAAGCGCCTCTACAGGGGGGAACTTACAATGAGCAGTTCTTC	CASSEAPLQGGTYNEQFF	TRBV6-1	TRBJ2-1	few	18	TRBD1
TGTGCCAGCAGTGAGAGGGGCGACTATGGCTACACCTTC	CASSERGDYGYTF	TRBV2	TRBJ1-2	few	13	.
TGTGCCAGCAGCACCTTCAAACACAATGAGCAGTTCTTC	CASSTFKHNEQFF	TRBV7-2	TRBJ2-1	.	13	.
TGCAGTGCTAGAGATCCCCGGCGGGGCGCTAACTATGGCTACACCTTC	CSARDPRRGANYGYTF	TRBV20-1	TRBJ1-2	.	16	.
TGTGCCAGCAGCCCCGACAGGGGGAAAGGGTACGAGCAGTACTTC	CASSPDRGKGYEQYF	TRBV2	TRBJ2-7	few	15	TRBD1
TGTGCCAGCAGAGGGGCGGCGGAGACCCAGTACTTC	CASRGAAETQYF	TRBV3-1	TRBJ2-5	few	12	.
TGCAGTGCTCCCGACAGGGGTTCTGGGGCCAACGTCCTGACTTTC	CSAPDRGSGANVLTF	TRBV20-1	TRBJ2-6	few	15	TRBD1
TGTGCCAGCCTATCCGGAGGAGGCGAGCAGTACTTC	CASLSGGGEQYF	TRBV6-6	TRBJ2-7	.	12	.
TGTGCCAGCAGCCAAGAGGGCGCAGCTACCTACGAGCAGTACTTC	CASSQEGAATYEQYF	TRBV14	TRBJ2-7	few	15	.
TGTGCCATCAGCGGCAGGGTGAGGGAAAAACTGTTTTTT	CAISGRVREKLFF	TRBV10-3	TRBJ1-4	.	13	.
TGCAGCGCCACGGGAGGACAGGGACAAGAGACCCAGTACTTC	CSATGGQGQETQYF	TRBV29-1	TRBJ2-5	.	14	.
TGTGCCTGGAGCGCGACAGGGCAGTCCTACGAGCAGTACTTC	CAWSATGQSYEQYF	TRBV30	TRBJ2-7	few	14	TRBD1
TGCGCCAGCAGCGAAGGAACCTCGAACACTGAAGCTTTCTTT	CASSEGTSNTEAFF	TRBV5-1	TRBJ1-1	few	14	.
TGCAGTGCTAGCGCGGAGGGAAACCAAGAGACCCAGTACTTC	CSASAEGNQETQYF	TRBV20-1	TRBJ2-5	.	14	.
TGCAGTGCCTGGGACAGGGGGGATTACTCGGAGTCCTACGAGCAGTACTTC	CSAWDRGDYSESYEQYF	TRBV20-1	TRBJ2-7	.	17	TRBD1
TGTGCCAGCAGTGAAAACAGGGAGTATACGTACGAGCAGTACTTC	CASSENREYTYEQYF	TRBV2	TRBJ2-7	few	15	.
TGCGCCAGCAGTGAGACACCTACCCACCAAGAGACCCAGTACTTC	CASSETPTHQETQYF	TRBV10-2	TRBJ2-5	few	15	.
TGTGCCAGCAGTCCACCCACAGATGCGCAGTATTTT	CASSPPTDAQYF	TRBV12-3/TRBV12-4	TRBJ2-3	.	12	.
TGTGCCAGCAGCTCCGGGACAGGCGTGAACATTCAGTACTTC	CASSSGTGVNIQYF	TRBV7-9	TRBJ2-4	few	14	TRBD1
TGTGCCAGCACGCCCTCCGGGGCGGAGACCCAGTACTTC	CASTPSGAETQYF	TRBV6-6	TRBJ2-5	.	13	.
TGCAGTGCTACGGTTAGCGGGGGCCCGCAAGAGACCCAGTACTTC	CSATVSGGPQETQYF	TRBV20-1	TRBJ2-5	.	15	TRBD2
TGCGCCAGCAGCCAACCCGGGACAGGGTTTAGGTACTTC	CASSQPGTGFRYF	TRBV4-1	TRBJ2-7	.	13	TRBD1
TGCAGCGTGGGACGGACCTACGAGCAGTACTTC	CSVGRTYEQYF	TRBV29-1	TRBJ2-7	few	11	.
TGTGCCAGCAGCCAAGAGGCGGGGGCGTATGAAAAACTGTTTTTT	CASSQEAGAYEKLFF	TRBV14	TRBJ1-4	.	15	.
TGTGCCAGCAGAGGACAGGTTGGAAAGACCCAGTACTTC	CASRGQVGKTQYF	TRBV2	TRBJ2-5	.	13	TRBD1
TGTGCCACCAGTGAAGGTGGAGGAACTAATGAAAAACTGTTTTTT	CATSEGGGTNEKLFF	TRBV24-1	TRBJ1-4	.	15	.
TGTGCCAGCAGCTTAGTAGGCCAGAGCAATCAGCCCCAGCATTTT	CASSLVGQSNQPQHF	TRBV7-9	TRBJ1-5	.	15	.
TGTGCCAGCAGCTCCAGACATGGCTCCTACGAGCAGTACTTC	CASSSRHGSYEQYF	TRBV12-3/TRBV12-4	TRBJ2-7	few	14	.